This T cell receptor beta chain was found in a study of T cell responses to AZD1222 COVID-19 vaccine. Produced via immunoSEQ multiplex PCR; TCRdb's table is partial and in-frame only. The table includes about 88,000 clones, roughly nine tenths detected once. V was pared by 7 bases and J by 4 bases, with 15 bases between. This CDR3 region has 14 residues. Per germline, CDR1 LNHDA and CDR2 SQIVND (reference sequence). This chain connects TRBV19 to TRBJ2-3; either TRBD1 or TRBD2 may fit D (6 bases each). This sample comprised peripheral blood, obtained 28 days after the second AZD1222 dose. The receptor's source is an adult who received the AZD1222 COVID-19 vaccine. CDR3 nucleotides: TGTGCCAGTAACCCCTCTAGGGGGGCAGATACGCAGTATTTT. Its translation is CASNPSRGADTQYF.